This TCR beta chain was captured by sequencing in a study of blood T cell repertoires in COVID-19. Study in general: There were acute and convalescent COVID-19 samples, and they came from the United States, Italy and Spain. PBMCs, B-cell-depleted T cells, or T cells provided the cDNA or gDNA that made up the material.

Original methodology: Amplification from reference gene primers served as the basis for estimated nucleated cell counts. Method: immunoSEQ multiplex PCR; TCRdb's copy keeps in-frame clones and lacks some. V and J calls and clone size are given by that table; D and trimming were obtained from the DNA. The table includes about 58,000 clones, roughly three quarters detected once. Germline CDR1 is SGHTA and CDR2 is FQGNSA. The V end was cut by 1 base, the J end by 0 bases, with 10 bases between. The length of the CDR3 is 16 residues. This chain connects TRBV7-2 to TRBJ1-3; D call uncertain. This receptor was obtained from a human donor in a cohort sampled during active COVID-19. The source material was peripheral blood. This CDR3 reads CASSLDRANSGNTIYF. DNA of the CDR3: TGTGCCAGCAGCTTAGATCGTGCGAACTCTGGAAACACCATATATTTT.